These 22 T cell receptor beta chains were sequenced from one sample in a study of Graves' ophthalmopathy and Graves' hyperthyroidism. Researchers took RNA transcripts and amplified TCR beta CDR3 regions from them. HTBI-primed first-round RT-PCR preceded second-round multiplex PCR. TCRdb re-called the multiplex PCR reads through MiXCR, storing one row per CDR3 protein. The repertoire holds over a million distinct CDR3 sequences, 35% to 40% seen once, with around 10% in the top ten. Sequencing was carried out using peripheral blood or thyroid tissue (not recorded which). These receptors came from an adult man with Graves' hyperthyroidism.

Remarks on this clonotype: Possible read error: a much larger clone is one base away. V gene TRBV9 combines with J gene TRBJ2-2, with 7 bases matching TRBD2. Germline CDR1 reads SGDLS; CDR2 reads YYNGEE. The CDR3 covers 18 residues. Here the CDR3 DNA reads TGTGCCGGCAGCGACCCAAGAGTCGGGGGGAAGAACACCGGGGAGCTGTTTTTT. Protein sequence: CAGSDPRVGGKNTGELFF.

There are many counts of this clonotype. The chain recombines TRBV12-3 or TRBV12-4 with TRBJ2-2; 11 bases match TRBD2. This CDR3 is built from 16 residues. After removal of 5 bases from V and 7 bases from J, the junction contained 9 bases not matched to a gene. CDR3 DNA sequence: TGTGCCAGCAGTCCAAGTAGTAGCGGGGGGGACGGGGAGCTGTTTTTT. Its protein product is CASSPSSSGGDGELFF.

This clonotype has more than one count but fewer than ten. The chain carries TRBV24-1 and TRBJ2-5, with 13 bases matching TRBD2. Germline V gene sequence: CDR1 KGHDR, CDR2 SFDVKD. The CDR3 sequence is 17 residues long. V was clipped by 3 bases and J by 2 bases; unmatched bases: 5. As DNA, the CDR3 is TGTGCCACCAGTGATCGGCGACTAGCGGGGGGTCAAGAGACCCAGTACTTC. Translated: CATSDRRLAGGQETQYF.

The chain carries TRBV10-3 and TRBJ1-1, with TRBD1 as a possible D gene (5 bases). This CDR3 comprises 15 residues. Trimming removed 5 bases at V and 0 bases at J, with 13 bases between. Germline V gene data show CDR1 as ENHRY and CDR2 as SYGVKD. This chain's CDR3 is CAISYQGVMNTEAFF. CDR3 coding DNA: TGTGCCATCAGTTACCAGGGAGTCATGAACACTGAAGCTTTCTTT.

The chain combines TRBV7-2 with TRBJ1-2; 9 nucleotides align to TRBD1. V dropped 5 bases and J dropped 3; count of bases not matched to a gene: 7. Germline V gene sequence: CDR1 SGHTA, CDR2 FQGNSA. The CDR3 covers 15 residues. CDR3 nucleotides: TGTGCCAGCAGCATTCGGACAGGGGATGACTATGGCTACACCTTC. Protein sequence: CASSIRTGDDYGYTF.

This chain connects TRBV11-2 to TRBJ1-1; D ambiguous. The CDR3 contains 13 residues. The V gene lost 5 bases and the J gene lost 4 bases, with 11 bases spanning the gap. The germline CDR1 and CDR2 sequences are SGHAT and FQNNGV. In DNA, the CDR3 is TGTGCCAGCAGCGCACAGATGAGCACTGAAGCTTTCTTT. Its protein product is CASSAQMSTEAFF.

Concerning this clonotype: A read error is possible here, since a much larger clone lies one base away. V and J are TRBV11-2 and TRBJ2-7, with a weak D call TRBD1 (5 bases). Trimming cost V 10 bases and J 1 base, with 20 bases left between them. The CDR3 has 15 amino acids. Germline loops: CDR1 SGHAT, CDR2 FQNNGV. CDR3 protein: CAITPSGFRSYEQYF. CDR3 coding DNA: TGTGCCATCACCCCCTCAGGGTTCAGGTCCTACGAGCAGTACTTC.

This chain uses TRBV20-1 with TRBJ2-5; 7 positions match TRBD1. The CDR3 consists of 13 residues. Losses at the gene ends were 3 bases for V and 0 bases for J; bases not matched to a gene: 1. The germline V gene has CDR1 DFQATT and CDR2 SNEGSKA (reference sequence). CDR3 coding DNA: TGCAGTGCTAGGGGACAGCACCAAGAGACCCAGTACTTC. It is translated as CSARGQHQETQYF.

The chain couples TRBV15 to TRBJ1-1; the D is unclear. The germline V gene has CDR1 LNHNV and CDR2 YYDKDF (reference sequence). The CDR3 has 15 residues. V was pared by 3 bases and J by 1 base, with 12 bases between. Here the CDR3 DNA reads TGTGCCACCAGCAGCGCCGGTATCTCGAACACTGAAGCTTTCTTT. Translation: CATSSAGISNTEAFF.

This clonotype was seen at least ten times. The rearrangement uses TRBV7-2 and TRBJ1-4; weak D call: TRBD1 (5 bases). The V gene's germline CDR1 is SGHTA and CDR2 FQGNSA. CDR3 length: 15 amino acids. Between the trimmed V and J ends, which lost 5 bases and 7 bases, there was a span of 17 bases. In DNA form, the CDR3 reads TGTGCCAGCAGCCGCCCTGCCTGGGGCGGTGAAAAACTGTTTTTT. This translates into CASSRPAWGGEKLFF.

This clonotype was picked up a small number of times. The chain uses TRBV7-3 and TRBJ2-2; the D call may be TRBD1 or TRBD2 (5 bases each). Germline CDR1 and CDR2: SGHTA and FQGTGA. The ends were cut back, 5 bases at V and 5 bases at J, with 15 bases in the middle. The CDR3 has 15 amino acids. CDR3 DNA sequence: TGTGCCAGCAGCGTTGAGTCGGGGCCAACCGGGGAGCTGTTTTTT. Amino acid sequence: CASSVESGPTGELFF.

The rearrangement uses TRBV25-1 and TRBJ2-5; 12 positions match TRBD2. Germline V gene data show CDR1 as MGHDK and CDR2 as SYGVNS. The ends lost 8 bases at V and 2 bases at J; junction bases unmatched: 6. The CDR3 covers 15 residues. The CDR3 nucleotides read TGTGCCAGCCGGACTAGCGGGAACCCTCAAGAGACCCAGTACTTC. Its protein product is CASRTSGNPQETQYF.

This clonotype has a handful of counts. The rearrangement links TRBV7-8 to TRBJ2-5, with 8 bases matching TRBD2. V lost 5 bases, J lost 7 bases, and 12 bases stayed unmatched. In germline, CDR1 is SGHVS, CDR2 FQNEAQ. This CDR3 spans 15 amino acids. DNA of the CDR3: TGTGCCAGCAGCCCCGGGGGGGGGGGGGGGCGGACCCAGTACTTC. Residues: CASSPGGGGGRTQYF.

The rearrangement uses TRBV4-1 and TRBJ1-1; D is possibly TRBD1 (5 bases). This CDR3 region has 15 residues. Germline CDR1 reads MGHRA; CDR2 reads YSYEKL. The V and J ends lost 4 bases and 5 bases respectively, with 17 bases between them. CDR3 region: CASSPGRGSGTEAFF. The CDR3 coding sequence is TGCGCCAGCAGCCCAGGTAGGGGCTCGGGTACTGAAGCTTTCTTT.

This clonotype was counted a few times. The V and J genes are TRBV29-1 and TRBJ2-7; D gene ambiguous. Germline CDR1 is SQVTM and CDR2 is ANQGSEA. The V end lost 7 bases, the J end lost 2 bases, and 15 bases lay between the germline ends. The CDR3 is made up of 13 amino acids. DNA for the CDR3: TGCAGCGCCCTCCCGCACGGAACCTACGAGCAGTACTTC. Its protein is CSALPHGTYEQYF.

This clonotype came up a few times. This chain joins TRBV2 and TRBJ1-1; D perhaps matches TRBD1 (5 bases). Trimming took 6 bases from V and 12 from J, leaving 17 bases between them. Germline-derived CDR1 and CDR2 are SNHLY and FYNNEI. This CDR3 has 12 amino acids. CDR3 region: CASRPGEGRTFF. DNA of the CDR3: TGTGCCAGCAGGCCGGGGGAAGGGCGGACTTTCTTT.

This clonotype was picked up a small number of times. The CDR3 here is CAIRATGLTETQYF. Written as DNA, the CDR3 is TGTGCCATCAGAGCGACAGGACTCACAGAGACCCAGTACTTC. The chain uses TRBV10-3 and TRBJ2-5; D possibly corresponds to TRBD1 (6 bases). Germline values: CDR1 ENHRY, CDR2 SYGVKD. The V end was cut by 6 bases, the J end by 4 bases, with 15 bases between. This CDR3 comprises 14 residues.

This clonotype was seen many times. The genes are TRBV20-1 and TRBJ1-5; tentative D call: TRBD1 (5 bases). This CDR3 contains 12 residues. Germline-derived CDR1 and CDR2 are DFQATT and SNEGSKA (reference sequence). V gave up 4 bases and J gave up 5 bases, with 9 bases separating them. CDR3 loop: CSATRVDQPQHF. The CDR3 DNA sequence: TGCAGTGCTACCAGGGTTGATCAGCCCCAGCATTTT.

In its sample, this clonotype was seen many times. This chain uses TRBV29-1 with TRBJ2-7; possibly TRBD1 or TRBD2 for D (5 bases each). The CDR3 runs to 14 residues. The V end was cut by 4 bases, the J end by 5 bases, with 18 bases between. CDR1 is SQVTM and CDR2 is ANQGSEA in the germline V gene. The CDR3 loop is CSVGATGLRNEQYF. CDR3 sequence (DNA): TGCAGCGTTGGGGCAACGGGGCTGAGGAACGAGCAGTACTTC.

This clonotype was picked up many times. The chain is built from TRBV12-3 or TRBV12-4 and TRBJ1-3, with D hard to call. V was pared by 7 bases and J by 3 bases, with 7 bases between. CDR3 length equals 12 residues. The CDR3 sequence is CASTMSGNTIYF. The CDR3 bases are TGTGCCAGCACCATGAGTGGAAACACCATATATTTT.

Turning to this clonotype: This may arise from a read error, as a much more abundant clone is one base away. CDR3 DNA sequence: TGTGCCAGCAGCTTTGAGGGGATCTACGGGCAGTACTTC. Its protein is CASSFEGIYGQYF. The chain joins TRBV5-4 to TRBJ2-7, with D perhaps being TRBD1 or TRBD2 (5 bases each). Germline V gives CDR1 SGHNT, CDR2 YYREEE (reference sequence). This CDR3 is built from 13 residues.

This clonotype was counted between two and nine times. The chain is built from TRBV2 and TRBJ2-7, with TRBD1 matching 9 bases. This CDR3 region has 16 residues. The germline gives CDR1 SNHLY, CDR2 FYNNEI. The V gene end was trimmed by 1 base and the J gene end by 3 bases; junction bases not matched to a gene: 7. CDR3 amino acids: CASSEGLQGADYEQYF. The CDR3, as DNA: TGTGCCAGCAGTGAAGGATTACAGGGGGCGGACTACGAGCAGTACTTC.